These 14 T cell receptor beta chains came from one sample sequenced in a study of shared clonotypes between healthy human individuals. Assay: immunoSEQ multiplex PCR; the TCRdb copy retains only in-frame clones and omits some. The repertoire holds around 600,000 clones, around 95% seen once, with over 0.095% in the top ten. Terminally differentiated effector memory CD45RA+ cells were left out of the naive CD8 fraction, which was CD45RO-negative and positively selected for CCR7. Sample: naive CD8+ T cells sorted from blood. These receptors were collected from a woman aged 25 to 39 in good health.

This rearrangement joins TRBV7-9 to TRBJ1-4; D gene unclear. The ends were cut back, 3 bases at V and 6 bases at J, with 11 bases in the middle. The CDR3 covers 14 residues. The germline V gene encodes CDR1 SEHNR and CDR2 FQNEAQ (reference sequence). CDR3 coding DNA: TGTGCCAGCAGCTTTCCGGGAAATGATGAAAAACTGTTTTTT. It translates to CASSFPGNDEKLFF.

The chain links TRBV13 to TRBJ2-7, with D perhaps matching TRBD1 (6 bases). V lost 3 bases, J lost 5 bases, and 11 bases lay in between. Germline assignment: CDR1 PRHDT and CDR2 FYEKMQ (reference sequence). The CDR3 length is 13 residues. The CDR3 loop reads CASSFDRSHEQYF. In nucleotides, the CDR3 is TGTGCCAGCAGCTTTGACAGGTCCCACGAGCAGTACTTC. The full variable domain, in which reference TRBV13 and TRBJ2-7 provide the parts outside the CDR3, is AAGVIQSPRHLIKEKRETATLKCYPIPRHDTVYWYQQGPGQDPQFLISFYEKMQSDKGSIPDRFSAQQFSDYHSELNMSSLELGDSALYFCASSFDRSHEQYFGPGTRLTVT.

V usage is TRBV7-9 and J usage is TRBJ1-1; 9 bases match TRBD1. V lost 3 bases and J lost 6; bases outside the gene matches: 5. The length of the CDR3 is 14 residues. Germline CDR1 and CDR2: SEHNR and FQNEAQ (reference sequence). CDR3 sequence: CASSLGQGDAEAFF. In DNA form, the CDR3 reads TGTGCCAGCAGCTTGGGACAGGGAGACGCTGAAGCTTTCTTT.

This chain joins TRBV28 and TRBJ2-7; D is possibly TRBD1 (5 bases). V was clipped by 2 bases and J by 3 bases, with 11 bases between them. The germline CDR1 and CDR2 sequences are MDHEN and SYDVKM. This CDR3 is built from 14 residues. This CDR3 reads CASSLVDRNYEQYF. The CDR3 nucleotides read TGTGCCAGCAGTTTAGTTGACAGAAACTACGAGCAGTACTTC.

The chain employs TRBV2 and TRBJ1-3; the D gene is possibly TRBD1 (6 bases). CDR1 and CDR2 from the germline V gene are SNHLY and FYNNEI. Trimming removed 7 bases from V and 0 bases from J, with 22 bases in between. This CDR3 region has 18 residues. CDR3 coding DNA: TGTGCCAGCATCGTGGACAGTAGAGATCATCACTCTGGAAACACCATATATTTT. As protein: CASIVDSRDHHSGNTIYF.

The V call is TRBV19, the J call TRBJ2-7, with 9 bases fitting TRBD1. The J segment lost 3 bases and the V segment lost 5 bases, leaving 8 bases of the junction unmatched. Germline loops: CDR1 LNHDA, CDR2 SQIVND (reference sequence). The CDR3 covers 15 residues. The CDR3 is CASSAGQGAFYEQYF. Written as DNA, the CDR3 is TGTGCCAGTAGTGCGGGACAGGGAGCTTTCTACGAGCAGTACTTC.

The V and J genes are TRBV11-3 and TRBJ2-3; 7 bases are shared with TRBD1. Germline V gene sequence: CDR1 SGHNT, CDR2 YENEEA. The CDR3 runs 17 residues. The ends lost 4 bases at V and 4 bases at J; junction bases unmatched: 14. The CDR3 region has the DNA TGTGCCAGCAGCTCCGGGCCGGGACAGCCCCTCGCAGATACGCAGTATTTT. Its protein product is CASSSGPGQPLADTQYF.

Turning to this clone: In the same sample, other DNA sequences code for this CDR3. The V gene is TRBV9, the J gene TRBJ1-1, with 7 bases matching TRBD1. Germline CDR1 SGDLS, CDR2 YYNGEE. The V segment lost 1 base and the J segment 2 bases; nucleotides outside the gene matches: 2. This CDR3 has 14 residues. CDR3: CASSVTGENTEAFF. CDR3 sequence (DNA): TGTGCCAGCAGCGTAACAGGGGAAAACACTGAAGCTTTCTTT.

Concerning this clone itself: This specimen includes other DNA sequences encoding the same CDR3. The chain employs TRBV10-1 and TRBJ2-7; 7 bases line up with TRBD2. Per the germline V gene, CDR1 is WNHNN and CDR2 is SYGVQD (reference sequence). The V gene end was trimmed by 4 bases and the J gene end by 4 bases; junction bases not matched to a gene: 4. The CDR3 is 13 amino acids. In nucleotides, the CDR3 is TGCGCCAGCAGTGTCGGCGGGAGTTACGAGCAGTACTTC. This gives the protein CASSVGGSYEQYF.

The chain joins TRBV7-9 to TRBJ2-7, with D perhaps TRBD1 or TRBD2 (5 bases each). Trimming removed 1 base from V and 5 bases from J, with 9 bases in between. Germline CDR1 SEHNR, CDR2 FQNEAQ (reference sequence). This CDR3 spans 13 amino acids. In nucleotides, the CDR3 is TGTGCCAGCAGCTTAGAGAGGGGAGACGAGCAGTACTTC. Encoded protein: CASSLERGDEQYF.

V is TRBV27 and J is TRBJ2-1; D ambiguous. CDR3 length: 14 amino acids. Trimming pared 5 bases from V and 1 base from J, leaving 9 bases between. CDR1 and CDR2 (germline): MNHEY, SMNVEV (reference sequence). The CDR3 loop is CASSTTLSYNEQFF. The CDR3 nucleotides read TGTGCCAGCAGTACTACACTGTCCTACAATGAGCAGTTCTTC.

A single count supports this clone. The rearrangement links TRBV7-6 to TRBJ2-7; D is perhaps TRBD1 (6 bases). V gave up 4 bases and J gave up 2 bases, with 30 bases separating them. The germline V gene has CDR1 SGHVS and CDR2 FNYEAQ. The length of the CDR3 is 20 residues. In nucleotides, the CDR3 is TGTGCCAGCAGCTCCTCAACCGGGACATCATACAAAGCGACCCCCTACGAGCAGTACTTC. As protein: CASSSSTGTSYKATPYEQYF.

This chain uses TRBV9 with TRBJ2-1; D is ambiguous. Germline CDR1 reads SGDLS; CDR2 reads YYNGEE. With 1 base removed from V and 1 base from J, the gap between germline ends came to 6 bases. The CDR3 loop spans 14 amino acids. The CDR3, as DNA: TGTGCCAGCAGCGTAACCAATTCCTACAATGAGCAGTTCTTC. Translating it yields CASSVTNSYNEQFF.

Remarks on this clone: Other DNA sequences of this sample code for an identical CDR3. The chain uses TRBV5-4 and TRBJ2-7; unclear D gene. V was trimmed by 2 bases and J by 0 bases, leaving 6 bases between them. Germline V lookup: CDR1 SGHNT, CDR2 YYREEE (reference sequence). The CDR3 covers 13 residues. The CDR3 DNA sequence: TGTGCCAGCAGCTTAGGCAGCTCCTACGAGCAGTACTTC. Its translation: CASSLGSSYEQYF.